One sample yielded the 28 T cell receptor beta chains listed below, sequenced in a study of radiotherapy plus CTLA-4 blockade in lung cancer. TCRdb keeps only in-frame clones here, not all; method: immunoSEQ multiplex PCR. The table includes under 65,000 clones, 70% to 85% detected once. The source was peripheral blood, collected from a patient treated with radiotherapy plus ipilimumab. Receptor source: a human donor with non-small cell lung cancer whose response to radiotherapy plus ipilimumab could not be evaluated.

The J gene is TRBJ1-5, the V gene TRBV28; D possibly corresponds to TRBD1 (6 bases). The CDR3 runs 15 residues. Germline V gene lookup returns CDR1 MDHEN and CDR2 SYDVKM. Trimming stripped 2 bases from V and 7 bases from J, with 15 bases between. CDR3 sequence: CASSLGNRVGQPQHF. CDR3 coding DNA: TGTGCCAGCAGTTTAGGGAACAGGGTGGGACAGCCCCAGCATTTT.

The chain combines TRBV28 with TRBJ2-2; no reliable D call. Trimming left V 5 bases short and J 7 bases short, with 11 bases between. The CDR3 length is 13 residues. The germline V gene encodes CDR1 MDHEN and CDR2 SYDVKM. The CDR3 nucleotides read TGTGCCAGCAGTAGTACCGCGCTCGGGGAGCTGTTTTTT. This translates into CASSSTALGELFF.

The V gene is TRBV6-6, the J gene TRBJ1-1, with 7 positions matching TRBD1. CDR3 size: 14 residues. Germline V gene sequence: CDR1 MNHNY, CDR2 SVGAGI (reference sequence). After removal of 5 bases from V and 6 bases from J, the junction contained 9 bases not matched to a gene. CDR3 sequence (DNA): TGTGCCAGCAGTCCCACAGGGGTTCTGGCTGAAGCTTTCTTT. It translates to CASSPTGVLAEAFF.

This chain links TRBV19 with TRBJ1-1; 10 bases are shared with TRBD1. V trimming: 8 bases; J trimming: 11 bases; junction bases outside the gene matches: 11. CDR1 is LNHDA, CDR2 SQIVND, per germline (reference sequence). CDR3 length: 13 residues. The CDR3, as DNA: TGTGCCAGTTCAAGCGGACAGGGGGGTTGGGCTTTCTTT. As protein: CASSSGQGGWAFF.

The chain links TRBV5-4 to TRBJ1-4, with D hard to call. This CDR3 spans 14 amino acids. Per the germline V gene, CDR1 is SGHNT and CDR2 is YYREEE (reference sequence). Trimming removed 0 bases at V and 2 bases at J, with 5 bases between. Written as DNA, the CDR3 is TGTGCCAGCAGCTTGGGAGTGACTAATGAAAAACTGTTTTTT. Its protein is CASSLGVTNEKLFF. Variable domain in full (rest from reference TRBV5-4 and TRBJ1-4): ETGVTQSPTHLIKTRGQQVTLRCSSQSGHNTVSWYQQALGQGPQFIFQYYREEENGRGNFPPRFSGLQFPNYSSELNVNALELDDSALYLCASSLGVTNEKLFFGSGTQLSVL.

V gene TRBV5-6 combines with J gene TRBJ1-2; no clear D gene. The CDR3 sequence is 14 residues long. V shed 3 bases and J shed 0 bases, with 9 bases lying between them. Germline V CDR1 and CDR2: SGHDT, YYEEEE. The CDR3 DNA reads TGTGCCAGCAGCTGGAGGGCTTCTAACTATGGCTACACCTTC. Protein product: CASSWRASNYGYTF.

The J gene is TRBJ2-2, the V gene TRBV5-5; a possible D gene is TRBD2 (6 bases). The CDR3 has 15 residues. The V end was cut by 0 bases, the J end by 3 bases, with 9 bases between. Germline CDR1 SGHKS, CDR2 YYEKEE (reference sequence). CDR3 region: CASSLGGVDTGELFF. The DNA for the CDR3 is TGTGCCAGCAGCTTGGGGGGGGTTGACACCGGGGAGCTGTTTTTT.

The rearrangement uses TRBV10-3 and TRBJ2-5, with TRBD2 matching 9 bases. The DNA end favors TRBJ2-7, so the J call may be wrong. Germline-derived CDR1 and CDR2 are ENHRY and SYGVKD. CDR3 length: 15 residues. The CDR3 nucleotides read TGTGCCATCGCGGGGGGGAGGGGGAGTACCTACGAGCAGTACTTC. Translation: CAIAGGRGSTYEQYF.

This rearrangement joins TRBV7-9 to TRBJ2-7; tentatively, D is TRBD1 (6 bases). V lost 5 bases and J 2 bases, leaving 16 bases between the germline ends. Per germline, CDR1 SEHNR and CDR2 FQNEAQ (reference sequence). CDR3 length: 15 amino acids. CDR3 sequence reads: CASSPYRQDTYEQYF. CDR3 nucleotides: TGTGCCAGCAGCCCCTATCGACAGGACACCTACGAGCAGTACTTC.

J is TRBJ1-3 and V is TRBV19; TRBD1 agrees at 7 bases. Germline CDR1 LNHDA, CDR2 SQIVND (reference sequence). The trim removed 5 bases at V and 0 bases at J, leaving 10 bases unmatched. The CDR3 runs 17 residues. The CDR3 region is CASSVTGPLLSGNTIYF. The DNA for the CDR3 is TGTGCCAGTAGTGTGACAGGGCCTCTACTCTCTGGAAACACCATATATTTT.

This chain uses TRBV7-2 with TRBJ2-2; D is perhaps TRBD2 (5 bases). V was clipped by 7 bases and J by 6 bases, with 21 bases between them. The CDR3 has 16 amino acids. Per the germline V gene, CDR1 is SGHTA and CDR2 is FQGNSA. The CDR3 sequence is CASTTGWATRSGELFF. CDR3 nucleotide sequence: TGTGCCAGCACCACGGGGTGGGCCACCCGGTCCGGGGAGCTGTTTTTT.

The chain employs TRBV20-1 and TRBJ2-3; a possible D gene is TRBD1 (5 bases). Germline-derived CDR1 and CDR2 are DFQATT and SNEGSKA (reference sequence). The V end lost 6 bases, the J end lost 5 bases, and 9 bases lay between the germline ends. The CDR3 sequence is 11 residues long. The CDR3 nucleotides are TGCAGTGCGGGGCTCGGAGATACGCAGTATTTT. Protein product: CSAGLGDTQYF.

V is TRBV5-4 and J is TRBJ2-5; D is perhaps TRBD2 (5 bases). Germline V gene lookup returns CDR1 SGHNT and CDR2 YYREEE (reference sequence). This CDR3 has 12 amino acids. The V end lost 4 bases, the J end lost 3 bases, and 7 bases lay between the germline ends. The CDR3 DNA is TGTGCCAGCAGCCCCGGGGAAGAGACCCAGTACTTC. Its translation is CASSPGEETQYF.

This clone was observed once. The chain recombines TRBV6-5 with TRBJ2-5; perhaps TRBD2 as D (7 bases). V was cut by 6 bases and J by 4 bases, with 15 bases left in between. CDR3 length: 14 amino acids. Germline V lookup: CDR1 MNHEY, CDR2 SVGAGI. CDR3 coding DNA: TGTGCCAGCAGGTTGCTCGGGGGGCTAGAGACCCAGTACTTC. Amino acids: CASRLLGGLETQYF.

The CDR3 DNA is TGCAGCGCTATCTCGGGGGGGGGCCCCAGCACAGATACGCAGTATTTT. This translates into CSAISGGGPSTDTQYF. V gene TRBV29-1 combines with J gene TRBJ2-3; 8 bases match TRBD2. V dropped 7 bases and J dropped 0; count of bases not matched to a gene: 12. CDR3 length: 16 residues. Germline CDR1 is SQVTM and CDR2 is ANQGSEA.

The genes are TRBV5-1 and TRBJ2-3; 10 bases are shared with TRBD1. V was clipped by 4 bases and J by 5 bases; unmatched bases: 4. Germline V gene lookup returns CDR1 SGHRS and CDR2 YFSETQ. There are 14 residues in the CDR3. Written as DNA, the CDR3 is TGCGCCAGCAGCCCCGGGACAGGGGTAGATACGCAGTATTTT. Translated, it gives CASSPGTGVDTQYF.

The J gene is TRBJ2-1, the V gene TRBV6-5; 7 positions agree with TRBD2. Trimming removed 7 bases from V and 9 bases from J; junction bases left unmatched: 9. Per the germline V gene, CDR1 is MNHEY and CDR2 is SVGAGI. This CDR3 has 13 residues. The CDR3 reads CASTPAGRGEQFF. CDR3 sequence (DNA): TGTGCCAGCACCCCCGCGGGGAGGGGTGAGCAGTTCTTC.

V is TRBV5-1 and J is TRBJ2-3, with TRBD2 matching 9 bases. In germline, CDR1 is SGHRS, CDR2 YFSETQ. With V trimmed by 2 bases and J by 3 bases, 7 bases remained unmatched. CDR3 length equals 16 residues. In DNA form, the CDR3 reads TGCGCCAGCAGCTTCAGCGGGGGGAGAGTTACAGATACGCAGTATTTT. This codes for CASSFSGGRVTDTQYF. Together with reference TRBV5-1 and TRBJ2-3, the CDR3 gives the full variable domain: KAGVTQTPRYLIKTRGQQVTLSCSPISGHRSVSWYQQTPGQGLQFLFEYFSETQRNKGNFPGRFSGRQFSNSRSEMNVSTLELGDSALYLCASSFSGGRVTDTQYFGPGTRLTVL.

In DNA, the CDR3 is TGTGCCAGCAGCCCACAGGGGCATAATTCACCCCTCCACTTT. Its protein is CASSPQGHNSPLHF. The rearrangement links TRBV6-1 to TRBJ1-6, with TRBD1 identical over 7 bases. V shed 6 bases and J 5 bases; nucleotides not matched to a gene: 4. This CDR3 has 14 amino acids. CDR1 and CDR2 (germline): MNHNS, SASEGT.

Concerning this clone: One end of the junction is discordant with germline, which a read error may explain. The chain has TRBV18 and TRBJ2-2; perhaps TRBD2 as D (5 bases). This CDR3 is 15 amino acids long. Germline CDR1 KGHSH, CDR2 LQKENI. CDR3 nucleotides: TGTGCCAGCTCACCCATGGAAATGAACACCGGGGAGCTGCTTTTT. This gives the protein CASSPMEMNTGELLF.

The CDR3 spells CASSYGKDTEAFF. In nucleotides, the CDR3 is TGCGCCAGCAGCTACGGGAAGGACACTGAAGCTTTCTTT. This chain links TRBV5-1 with TRBJ1-1, with D hard to call. The CDR3 covers 13 residues. CDR1 is SGHRS, CDR2 YFSETQ, per germline. Trimming took off 3 bases at V and 3 bases at J, with 9 bases between the two ends.

Notes on this clone: Different DNA sequences within this sample yield the same CDR3. This chain uses TRBV7-9 with TRBJ1-1, with 9 bases lining up with TRBD1. The CDR3 spans 15 residues. The ends lost 1 base at V and 11 bases at J; junction bases unmatched: 11. Germline V CDR1 and CDR2: SEHNR, FQNEAQ (reference sequence). CDR3 sequence reads: CASSLDRTGVSRAFF. The DNA for the CDR3 is TGTGCCAGCAGCTTAGACCGGACAGGGGTTAGTAGGGCTTTCTTT.

This chain uses TRBV10-1 with TRBJ2-2, with a possible D match to TRBD2 (6 bases). V was trimmed by 6 bases and J by 4 bases, leaving 24 bases between them. The CDR3 length is 18 residues. Germline loops: CDR1 WNHNN, CDR2 SYGVQD (reference sequence). The CDR3 DNA follows: TGCGCCAGCAGCCCCGCCGTGTTGGCTAGCGAGATCACCGGGGAGCTGTTTTTT. This translates into CASSPAVLASEITGELFF.

This clone was counted a few times. The chain has TRBV10-3 and TRBJ1-1, with a weak D call TRBD1 (6 bases). The V end was cut by 3 bases, the J end by 1 base, with 15 bases between. The CDR3 length is 16 residues. The V gene's germline CDR1 is ENHRY and CDR2 SYGVKD. This CDR3 reads CAISDPGPTGNTEAFF. CDR3 sequence (DNA): TGTGCCATCAGTGATCCTGGCCCGACAGGGAACACTGAAGCTTTCTTT.

The CDR3 nucleotides are TGTGCCACCAGCAGAACGGGACTAGTCGGACAAAGCGACAATGAGCAGTTCTTC. Protein: CATSRTGLVGQSDNEQFF. The chain links TRBV15 to TRBJ2-1; 8 nucleotides agree with TRBD2. The CDR3 totals 18 residues. Per the germline V gene, CDR1 is LNHNV and CDR2 is YYDKDF (reference sequence). J gave up 5 bases and V 2 bases, and 14 bases lay outside the gene matches.

This clone was seen more than once but under ten times. The chain joins TRBV6-5 to TRBJ1-1; a possible D gene is TRBD1 (5 bases). Germline assignment: CDR1 MNHEY and CDR2 SVGAGI. The CDR3 runs to 15 residues. V lost 5 bases, J lost 1 base, and 14 bases lay in between. The CDR3 reads CASSRYGRGNTEAFF. The DNA for the CDR3 is TGTGCCAGCAGTCGATACGGGAGGGGGAACACTGAAGCTTTCTTT.

The chain has TRBV13 and TRBJ2-7; 7 bases are a match to TRBD1. Trimming at V came to 1 base and at J to 5 bases, leaving 8 bases not matched to a gene. CDR1 and CDR2 from the germline V gene are PRHDT and FYEKMQ (reference sequence). The CDR3 contains 15 residues. The CDR3 spells CASSLAPRGMNEQYF. CDR3 sequence (DNA): TGTGCCAGCAGCTTAGCCCCCAGGGGGATGAACGAGCAGTACTTC. The whole variable domain, remainder taken from reference TRBV13 and TRBJ2-7, is AAGVIQSPRHLIKEKRETATLKCYPIPRHDTVYWYQQGPGQDPQFLISFYEKMQSDKGSIPDRFSAQQFSDYHSELNMSSLELGDSALYFCASSLAPRGMNEQYFGPGTRLTVT.

V and J are TRBV6-5 and TRBJ2-3; TRBD1 might be the D (6 bases). The germline V gene encodes CDR1 MNHEY and CDR2 SVGAGI. The CDR3 has 15 amino acids. V dropped 7 bases and J dropped 0 bases, with 14 bases sitting between them. The CDR3 sequence: CASTDRTPSTDTQYF. The CDR3 coding sequence is TGTGCCAGCACCGACAGGACACCTAGCACAGATACGCAGTATTTT.